The T cell receptor (beta chain) described here comes from a study of T cell changes during pregnancy in multiple sclerosis. TCRdb keeps only in-frame clones here, not all; method: immunoSEQ multiplex PCR. The data show around 59,000 clones, roughly nine tenths seen once. Per the germline V gene, CDR1 is MNHGY and CDR2 is SVAAGI. V was clipped by 4 bases and J by 3 bases; unmatched bases: 5. This CDR3 is 15 amino acids long. The clonotype comes from a female donor with multiple sclerosis, enrolled in a pregnancy study. This chain joins TRBV6-9 and TRBJ2-5, with 10 bases that match TRBD1. This material consisted of CD4+ T cells from peripheral blood mononuclear cells, taken in the first trimester of pregnancy. For the CDR3, the DNA is TGTGCCAGCAGTTTAAGGACAGGGGGGGAAGAGACCCAGTACTTC. This translates into CASSLRTGGEETQYF.